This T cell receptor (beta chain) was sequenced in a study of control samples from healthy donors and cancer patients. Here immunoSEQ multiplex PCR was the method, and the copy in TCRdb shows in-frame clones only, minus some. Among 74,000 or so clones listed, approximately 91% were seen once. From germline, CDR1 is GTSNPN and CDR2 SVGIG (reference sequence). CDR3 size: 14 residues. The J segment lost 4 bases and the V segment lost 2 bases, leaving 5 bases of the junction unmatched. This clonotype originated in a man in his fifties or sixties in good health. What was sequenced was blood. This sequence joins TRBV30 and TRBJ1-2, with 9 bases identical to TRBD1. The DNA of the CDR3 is TGTGCCTGGAGTTCGGACAGGGGTGGCTATGGCTACACCTTC. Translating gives CAWSSDRGGYGYTF.